The 14 T cell receptor beta chains in this list originate from one sample, sequenced in a study of vaccination effects on CD4 cells after COVID-19. Sequencing was performed with immunoSEQ multiplex PCR; in TCRdb, only in-frame clones are kept and a portion is missing. The profile shows 45,000 or so clones, about 70% of them singletons. These TCRs are of unknown antigen specificity. Once cultured for around 11 days, the cells underwent separation to obtain CD4+ T cells. The sample here was CD4+ T cells from PBMCs cultured without peptide, taken before COVID-19 vaccination. Receptor source: a human donor who had a prior SARS-CoV-2 infection.

The rearrangement joins TRBV28 to TRBJ2-5; D not resolved. V was trimmed by 2 bases and J by 5 bases, leaving 9 bases between them. Per the germline V gene, CDR1 is MDHEN and CDR2 is SYDVKM. The CDR3 covers 13 residues. CDR3 DNA: TGTGCCAGCAGTTTAGCCCCCCGGGAGACCCAGTACTTC. Its translation is CASSLAPRETQYF.

The J gene is TRBJ2-1, the V gene TRBV6-6; 13 positions match TRBD2. The ends lost 6 bases at V and 1 base at J; junction bases unmatched: 12. The CDR3 runs to 19 residues. Germline V CDR1 and CDR2: MNHNY, SVGAGI (reference sequence). The CDR3 region has the DNA TGTGCCAGCAGCTCTACTAGCGGGAGGGCCGTTAGGTCCTACAATGAGCAGTTCTTC. It codes for CASSSTSGRAVRSYNEQFF.

The V and J genes are TRBV4-1 and TRBJ2-1; D perhaps matches TRBD2 (6 bases). This CDR3 region has 14 residues. V was cut by 0 bases and J by 10 bases, with 13 bases left in between. Germline V gene data show CDR1 as MGHRA and CDR2 as YSYEKL. The CDR3 nucleotides are TGCGCCAGCAGCCAAGAGACTTCTAGCGACGAGCAGTTCTTC. It encodes CASSQETSSDEQFF.

The rearrangement uses TRBV25-1 and TRBJ1-1, with TRBD1 identical over 11 bases. V gave up 3 bases and J gave up 10 bases; unmatched junction bases: 10. The CDR3 loop spans 15 amino acids. Germline lookup yields CDR1 MGHDK and CDR2 SYGVNS. CDR3 loop: CASSDNGQGAIVAFF. The CDR3 bases are TGTGCCAGCAGTGATAACGGACAGGGGGCTATAGTAGCTTTCTTT.

This clone was seen a handful of times. The chain has TRBV19 and TRBJ1-2; D is undetermined. Per the germline V gene, CDR1 is LNHDA and CDR2 is SQIVND (reference sequence). Trimming stripped 3 bases from V and 3 bases from J, with 11 bases between. There are 14 residues in the CDR3. CDR3 amino acids: CASSIGVSDYGYTF. The CDR3 DNA sequence: TGTGCCAGTAGTATCGGGGTCTCTGACTATGGCTACACCTTC.

This chain connects TRBV2 to TRBJ1-6, with D possibly matching TRBD1 (5 bases). Trimming removed 5 bases from V and 7 bases from J, with 15 bases in between. The CDR3 spans 15 residues. Germline CDR1 and CDR2: SNHLY and FYNNEI. CDR3 region: CASSLNRIGNSPLHF. CDR3 DNA: TGTGCCAGCAGTCTAAACAGGATAGGGAATTCACCCCTCCACTTT.

The CDR3 region has the DNA TGTGCCAGCAGAGGGACAGGGATGCGCCATAGCAATCAGCCCCAGCATTTT. Its translation: CASRGTGMRHSNQPQHF. V and J are TRBV27 and TRBJ1-5; 9 bases fit TRBD1. The CDR3 has 17 residues. Germline CDR1 and CDR2: MNHEY and SMNVEV (reference sequence). The V and J ends lost 6 bases and 0 bases, in that order; junction bases with no gene match: 9.

This clone appeared once. The chain employs TRBV5-1 and TRBJ2-5; 8 bases agree with TRBD2. Germline CDR1 and CDR2: SGHRS and YFSETQ. This CDR3 is built from 16 residues. Trimming at V came to 0 bases and at J to 1 base, leaving 5 bases not matched to a gene. CDR3 residues: CASSLEVAGTQETQYF. The CDR3 DNA follows: TGCGCCAGCAGCTTGGAGGTAGCGGGAACCCAAGAGACCCAGTACTTC.

The CDR3 DNA is TGTGCCAGCAGTTCAACCCTAAGGGGACAGATGAACACTGAAGCTTTCTTT. Its translation is CASSSTLRGQMNTEAFF. This rearrangement joins TRBV5-4 to TRBJ1-1; 7 nucleotides match TRBD1. With V trimmed by 5 bases and J by 0 bases, 13 bases remained unmatched. Germline-derived CDR1 and CDR2 are SGHNT and YYREEE (reference sequence). The CDR3 contains 17 residues.

The V call is TRBV2, the J call TRBJ2-3; D uncertain. Trimming cost V 3 bases and J 2 bases, with 9 bases left between them. Per the germline V gene, CDR1 is SNHLY and CDR2 is FYNNEI. The CDR3 sequence is 14 residues long. The CDR3 coding sequence is TGTGCCAGCAGTGATCGCCAGACCACAGATACGCAGTATTTT. Translating gives CASSDRQTTDTQYF.

The V call is TRBV3-1 (or the pseudogene TRBV3-2), the J call TRBJ2-7, with D uncertain. The CDR3 runs to 12 residues. Trimming removed 4 bases from V and 9 bases from J, with 13 bases in between. Per germline, CDR1 LGHDT and CDR2 YNNKEL (reference sequence). This chain's CDR3 is CASSRESFRQYF. The CDR3 region has the DNA TGTGCCAGCAGCCGGGAAAGTTTTAGGCAGTACTTC.

This chain uses TRBV21-1 with TRBJ2-4. TRBV21-1 is a known pseudogene. The CDR3 extends over 14 amino acids. CDR3 sequence reads: CASIRTLAKNIQYF. The CDR3 nucleotides read TGTGCCAGCATCCGGACCCTAGCCAAAAACATTCAGTACTTC.

The V call is TRBV19, the J call TRBJ1-4; 7 bases fit TRBD1. V was pared by 7 bases and J by 7 bases, with 6 bases of the junction left unmatched. The CDR3 consists of 13 residues. Germline V gene sequence: CDR1 LNHDA, CDR2 SQIVND (reference sequence). The CDR3: CASNFPGGEKLFF. The DNA of the CDR3 is TGTGCCAGTAATTTTCCAGGGGGTGAAAAACTGTTTTTT.

This clone was detected a few times. This chain links TRBV6-5 with TRBJ2-7; 9 nucleotides agree with TRBD1. This CDR3 is 14 amino acids long. Trimming at V came to 6 bases and at J to 4 bases, leaving 7 bases not matched to a gene. CDR1 and CDR2 from the germline V gene are MNHEY and SVGAGI. CDR3 region: CASRPGTGSYEQYF. The CDR3 DNA reads as TGTGCCAGCAGACCCGGGACAGGGTCGTACGAGCAGTACTTC.